Each of the 14 T cell receptor beta chains below was sequenced from the same sample in a study of Graves' ophthalmopathy and Graves' hyperthyroidism. Scientists amplified the TCR beta CDR3 regions from RNA transcripts. An initial RT-PCR round employing HTBI primers preceded a second-round multiplex PCR. TCRdb used MiXCR to reprocess the multiplex PCR reads, holding one entry per CDR3 protein. The table lists about 700,000 distinct CDR3 sequences, just over 40% of them singletons, with more than 2.5% in the top ten. Sequenced sample: peripheral blood. Receptor source: an adult man with Graves' ophthalmopathy.

CDR3 DNA sequence: TGTGCCAGCAGTGAATTTGGGGGGAGCACTGAAGCTTTCTTT. Its protein product is CASSEFGGSTEAFF. The chain joins TRBV25-1 to TRBJ1-1; the D gene is possibly TRBD1 (5 bases). Trimming left V 1 base short and J 4 bases short, with 10 bases between. There are 14 residues in the CDR3. Germline CDR1 reads MGHDK; CDR2 reads SYGVNS.

This clonotype was recorded many times. This chain links TRBV2 with TRBJ2-7; 7 bases are shared with TRBD2. The CDR3 runs to 14 residues. V shed 5 bases and J 2 bases; nucleotides not matched to a gene: 6. The V gene's germline CDR1 is SNHLY and CDR2 FYNNEI. The CDR3 nucleotides read TGTGCCAGCAGTACCGGGACTACAGCCTACGAGCAGTACTTC. It translates to CASSTGTTAYEQYF.

This clonotype has a handful of counts. The chain couples TRBV12-3 or TRBV12-4 to TRBJ1-6; D is possibly TRBD1 (5 bases). The V end lost 6 bases, the J end lost 7 bases, and 19 bases lay between the germline ends. CDR3 length: 16 residues. Here the CDR3 DNA reads TGTGCCAGCAGATCAACCGGGACCTTCACCAATTCACCCCTCCACTTT. This gives the protein CASRSTGTFTNSPLHF.

The chain employs TRBV7-9 and TRBJ1-2; D ambiguous. CDR3 length equals 12 residues. Germline CDR1 reads SEHNR; CDR2 reads FQNEAQ (reference sequence). V gave up 6 bases and J gave up 0 bases, with 5 bases separating them. The CDR3 region is CASRRANYGYTF. CDR3 coding DNA: TGTGCCAGCAGACGAGCTAACTATGGCTACACCTTC.

On this clonotype: Germline is not matched at one junction end, which may reflect a read error. The V and J genes are TRBV7-9 and TRBJ1-4; 9 bases are shared with TRBD1. The CDR3 is made up of 16 amino acids. Germline V gene data show CDR1 as SEHNR and CDR2 as FQNEAQ (reference sequence). Written as DNA, the CDR3 is TGCGCCAGCAGCCACCAGCTCCGGGACAGGGATGAAAAACTGTTTTTT. Amino acid sequence: CASSHQLRDRDEKLFF.

Details on this clonotype: Mismatch with germline at one junction end may stem from a read error. The chain joins TRBV7-9 to TRBJ2-5; 10 bases agree with TRBD2. CDR3 length equals 16 residues. Germline-derived CDR1 and CDR2 are SEHNR and FQNEAQ (reference sequence). As DNA, the CDR3 is TGTGCTAGCAGCTTACGCTTAGCGGGGGGCCAAGAGGCCCAGTACTTC. Amino acid sequence: CASSLRLAGGQEAQYF.

The gene calls are TRBV19 and TRBJ1-1; TRBD1 agrees at 8 bases. The germline V gene encodes CDR1 LNHDA and CDR2 SQIVND (reference sequence). V was clipped by 7 bases and J by 1 base; unmatched bases: 2. The CDR3 loop spans 13 amino acids. CDR3 sequence reads: CASMGTGNTEAFF. The CDR3 nucleotides are TGTGCCAGTATGGGGACAGGGAACACTGAAGCTTTCTTT.

This clonotype came up many times. The V gene is TRBV7-2, the J gene TRBJ1-6, with no clear D. V lost 4 bases and J 9 bases, leaving 16 bases between the germline ends. Germline-derived CDR1 and CDR2 are SGHTA and FQGNSA. The CDR3 has 15 amino acids. CDR3 residues: CASSSQTRGGSPLHF. The CDR3 DNA follows: TGTGCCAGCAGCTCCCAGACAAGAGGAGGTTCACCCCTCCACTTT.

Note on this clonotype: A much larger clone lies a single base off, so this may be a read error. The V call is TRBV12-3 or TRBV12-4, the J call TRBJ1-2, with a possible D match to TRBD1 (6 bases). The CDR3 spans 15 residues. V lost 5 bases and J lost 6, with 19 bases in between. CDR3 loop: CASSEVRTARDGYTF. CDR3 nucleotide sequence: TGTGCCAGCAGTGAAGTTAGGACAGCCAGGGATGGCTACACCTTC.

The chain couples TRBV7-8 to TRBJ1-2, with 9 bases matching TRBD1. The CDR3 contains 13 residues. Losses at the gene ends were 4 bases for V and 8 bases for J; bases not matched to a gene: 5. Germline values: CDR1 SGHVS, CDR2 FQNEAQ. Here the CDR3 reads CASSYRGLGGYTF. The CDR3 bases are TGTGCCAGCAGCTACAGGGGGCTGGGAGGCTACACCTTC.

The rearrangement uses TRBV24-1 and TRBJ1-1, with unresolved D. Germline V lookup: CDR1 KGHDR, CDR2 SFDVKD. The CDR3 covers 14 residues. V lost 3 bases to trimming and J lost 10 bases, with 17 bases between them. The CDR3 sequence is CATSDPTGHSPAFF. The DNA of the CDR3 is TGTGCCACCAGTGATCCCACGGGCCACTCACCAGCTTTCTTT.

The chain recombines TRBV19 with TRBJ1-5; tentative D call: TRBD1 (6 bases). Per germline, CDR1 LNHDA and CDR2 SQIVND (reference sequence). This CDR3 spans 19 amino acids. The V gene lost 6 bases and the J gene lost 1 base, with 25 bases spanning the gap. The CDR3 sequence is CASSKLGAAVLLSNQPQHF. In DNA form, the CDR3 reads TGTGCCAGTAGCAAATTGGGGGCAGCAGTACTGTTGAGCAATCAGCCCCAGCATTTT.

As concerns this clonotype: This may be a read error: a much more frequent sequence differs by one nucleotide. The chain employs TRBV11-2 and TRBJ1-6, with 9 bases lining up with TRBD1. Trimming took 5 bases from V and 6 from J; bases not matched to a gene: 2. The germline CDR1 and CDR2 sequences are SGHAT and FQNNGV. This CDR3 is built from 14 residues. CDR3 loop: CASSGTGFNSPLHF. The CDR3 nucleotides are TGTGCCAGCAGCGGGACAGGGTTTAATTCACCCCTCCACTTT.

Turning to this clonotype: A much bigger clone sits one base away, suggesting this may be a read error. The chain uses TRBV19 and TRBJ2-7, with D uncertain. The germline CDR1 and CDR2 sequences are LNHDA and SQIVND (reference sequence). Trimming took 2 bases from V and 5 from J, leaving 16 bases between them. This CDR3 has 15 residues. Here the CDR3 reads CASSIRAAVTHEQYF. As DNA, the CDR3 is TGTGCCAGTAGTATAAGGGCGGCGGTAACCCACGAGCAGTACTTC.